The T cell receptor beta chain described here comes from a study of blood T cells in healthy people across ages (dated by TCRdb to the mid-2010s). For the wider study: In model experiments, roughly one uniquely barcoded TCR beta cDNA molecule per two T cells was captured by template switching. The study measured age-related changes in TCR beta repertoire diversity using deep sequencing normalized with unique cDNA molecular identifiers. Four age groups were formed from the donors: young (average approximately 15 years), middle-aged (just under 40), aged (roughly 58) and long-lived (roughly 81). To avoid experimental bias, donors of different ages were randomly spread across the sequencing lanes. Using the same blood draw, the study looked at two additional independent replicas of 1 million unique cDNA reads for two donors, one aged 18 to 30 and the other aged 80 or older. What the work shows at the level of the full study, not this receptor alone: Bulk unsorted PBMC profiling prevented conclusive comparison of naive and antigen-experienced compartments. As age increased, observed TCR beta diversity per million T cells dropped in a roughly linear way, and a significant reduction was already evident by age 40. The long-lived group showed more naive CD4+ T cells, fewer expanded clones and increased TCR diversity than the aged group, suggesting age selection. Because the CMV infection status of the donors was unknown, age-related changes in expanded clonotypes may potentially have been confounded. Estimates of total diversity based on one million sequenced T cells were regarded as lower bounds and as underestimates. A strong correlation was found between observed TCR beta diversity and the percentage of naive T cells measured by flow cytometry.

The roughly 37 donors, aged roughly 6 to 100 years, were systemically healthy Caucasian individuals from Russia. Each donor gave about 9.7 milliliters of peripheral blood, drawn into EDTA-treated Vacutainer tubes. Ficoll-Paque density-gradient centrifugation was used to isolate PBMCs, with at least 7 million obtained per sample. Trizol reagent was used to extract total RNA from PBMCs, with at least 6 micrograms per sample. For every donor, flow cytometry on a PBMC aliquot measured the percentage of naive CD45RAhigh/CD27high T cells. About this clonotype: Its antigen specificity is not known. No base quality values were provided; no much bigger clone lies one nucleotide off.

The germline V gene encodes CDR1 SGHTA and CDR2 FQGNSA. Trimming removed 0 bases from V and 5 bases from J; the gene matches leave 2 bases unexplained. The CDR3 holds 15 amino acids from the cysteine to the phenylalanine. Only the CDR3 DNA is retained, 45 bases long and in frame from the first base. Receptors were amplified or captured by 5' RACE. The sequencer was an Illumina HiSeq 2500. A second roughly 7 to 11 cycle PCR used a sample-barcoded 5' primer and a J-beta primer mix. Each TCR beta cDNA molecule received a unique molecular identifier from a template-switch 5' adaptor carrying 12 random nucleotides. Each sample yielded at least 3 million CDR3-containing paired-end reads. The Mint cDNA synthesis kit, primed by a TRBC-specific oligonucleotide, was used to synthesize first-strand cDNA from all RNA. All cDNA was treated with uracil-DNA glycosylase and then went through a first 18-cycle PCR with the universal primers M1SS and BC2_uni_R. The paper's data handling went like this. For normalization, 1 million high-quality reads were randomly selected from each sample, with every read carrying a distinct molecular identifier. Instead of being binned into consensus sequences, reads with shared molecular identifiers were discarded. MiTCR, run with a Q25 quality threshold and the strictest error-elimination algorithm, handled CDR3 identification, clonotype clustering and error correction. Lower-bound total TCR beta diversity was estimated with a nonparametric unseen species model using Euler transformation. The public reads were reprocessed in TCRdb via fastp at Q25 and MiXCR, keeping in-frame beta chains. A single entry per CDR3 protein holds the most common genes and DNA from its merged rows. TCRdb's processing, not the authors', yielded these V and J calls. In all, the sample holds under 850,000 distinct CDR3 sequences, and under 40% of those were seen once. Clones ranked in the top ten supply about an eighth of the sample.

In this chain, TRBV7-2 is recombined with TRBJ2-1, with 9 bases matching TRBD1. This receptor was taken from a man aged 18 to 29 in good health. Material for sequencing was blood. The nucleotides read TGTGCCAGCAGCTTAGCGGGACAGGGAAACAATGAGCAGTTCTTC. The translation is CASSLAGQGNNEQFF.